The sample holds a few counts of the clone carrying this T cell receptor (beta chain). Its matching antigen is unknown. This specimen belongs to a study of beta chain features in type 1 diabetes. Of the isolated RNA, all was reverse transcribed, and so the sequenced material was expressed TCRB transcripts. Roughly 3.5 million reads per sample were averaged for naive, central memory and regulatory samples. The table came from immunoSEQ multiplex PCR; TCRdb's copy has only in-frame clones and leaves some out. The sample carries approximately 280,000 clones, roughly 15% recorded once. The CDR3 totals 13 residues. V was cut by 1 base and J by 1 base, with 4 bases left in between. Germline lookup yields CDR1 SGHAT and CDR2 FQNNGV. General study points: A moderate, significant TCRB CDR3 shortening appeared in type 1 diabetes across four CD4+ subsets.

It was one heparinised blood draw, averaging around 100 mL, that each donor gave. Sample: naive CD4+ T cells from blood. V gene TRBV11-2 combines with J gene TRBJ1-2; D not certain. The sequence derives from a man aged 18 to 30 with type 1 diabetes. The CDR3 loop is CASSLGLNYGYTF. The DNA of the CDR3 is TGTGCCAGCAGCTTAGGGCTTAACTATGGCTACACCTTC.